The rows below give T cell receptor beta chains drawn from one sample of a study of CD8+ T cells in alopecia areata. Clones were read by immunoSEQ multiplex PCR, and TCRdb kept only the in-frame ones, dropping some. The sample yields 95,000 to 100,000 clones, about 64% seen once. Source: CD8+ T cells sorted from blood, taken at week 4, from a patient treated with tofacitinib. The receptors here all came from a human donor with alopecia areata. Both conserved end residues are part of each CDR3. The D gene is left open where the match is weak. For some rows the clone size is stated as once, few or many, or as a class when expanded; others skip it.

>NA|NA|TRBJ2-1|TRBV29-1
CSVVGTRGWNEQFF
TGCAGCGTTGTCGGGACCCGCGGTTGGAATGAGCAGTTCTTC
>TRBD1|NA|TRBJ2-5|TRBV30
CAWSEGTGGGETQYF
TGTGCCTGGAGTGAGGGAACAGGGGGCGGGGAGACCCAGTACTTC
>NA|NA|TRBJ1-1|TRBV7-9
CASSLVGGRNTEAFF
TGTGCCAGCAGCTTAGTGGGGGGCAGGAACACTGAAGCTTTCTTT
>TRBD2|NA|TRBJ2-1|TRBV5-1
CASSFFAGVGNEQFF
TGCGCCAGCAGCTTTTTTGCGGGAGTAGGGAATGAGCAGTTCTTC
>TRBD2|NA|TRBJ2-1|TRBV9
CASSVDGAGGRNEQFF
TGTGCCAGCAGCGTAGACGGAGCGGGAGGCCGAAATGAGCAGTTCTTC
>TRBD1|NA|TRBJ2-7|TRBV29-1
CSVVGQGSYEQYF
TGCAGCGTTGTGGGACAGGGGTCCTACGAGCAGTACTTC
>NA|NA|TRBJ2-7|TRBV7-3
CASSLSRTAREQYF
TGTGCCAGCAGCTTATCCCGGACTGCGAGGGAGCAGTACTTC
>NA|NA|TRBJ2-2|TRBV30
CAWSVWGQLLNTGELFF
TGTGCCTGGAGTGTATGGGGGCAACTCCTGAACACCGGGGAGCTGTTTTTT
>NA|few|TRBJ2-3|TRBV7-9
CASSPTSTDTQYF
TGTGCCAGCAGCCCCACTAGCACAGATACGCAGTATTTT
>NA|NA|TRBJ2-3|TRBV7-9
CASSLAGSSTDTQYF
TGTGCCAGCAGCTTAGCGGGAAGTAGCACAGATACGCAGTATTTT
>NA|NA|TRBJ1-4|TRBV27
CASSRSAGRRATLFNEKLFF
TGTGCCAGCAGCCGTTCCGCAGGACGTCGGGCTACATTATTCAATGAAAAACTGTTTTTT
>NA|NA|TRBJ2-3|TRBV29-1
CSVGTDTQYF
TGCAGCGTTGGAACAGATACGCAGTATTTT
>NA|NA|TRBJ2-7|TRBV27
CASSFGQRYEQYF
TGTGCCAGCAGTTTCGGACAACGCTACGAGCAGTACTTC
>NA|NA|TRBJ2-7|TRBV5-1
CASSLDRGYEQYF
TGCGCCAGCAGCTTGGATAGAGGCTACGAGCAGTACTTC
>NA|NA|TRBJ1-2|TRBV19
CASTITEAYGYTF
TGTGCCAGTACCATAACAGAGGCCTATGGCTACACCTTC
>NA|few|TRBJ1-1|TRBV4-1
CASSQRAMGTEAFF
TGCGCCAGCAGCCAAAGGGCCATGGGGACTGAAGCTTTCTTT
>TRBD2|NA|TRBJ2-1|TRBV7-9
CASSSGLATYNEQFF
TGTGCCAGCAGCTCCGGACTAGCGACCTACAATGAGCAGTTCTTC
>TRBD1|once|TRBJ1-2|TRBV4-1
CASSQSPGGNGYTF
TGCGCCAGCAGCCAGTCACCAGGGGGCAATGGCTACACCTTC
>NA|few|TRBJ1-1|TRBV19
CASTGEVAEAFF
TGTGCCAGTACAGGGGAAGTGGCTGAAGCTTTCTTT
>NA|NA|TRBJ2-1|TRBV4-1
CASSPRDSPEQFF
TGCGCCAGCAGCCCCCGGGACTCCCCAGAGCAGTTCTTC
>NA|once|TRBJ1-3|TRBV9
CASSVGRSSGNTIYF
TGTGCCAGCAGCGTAGGTCGGAGCTCTGGAAACACCATATATTTT
>NA|NA|TRBJ2-7|TRBV5-4
CASSLWSFEQYF
TGTGCCAGCAGTTTGTGGAGCTTCGAGCAGTACTTC